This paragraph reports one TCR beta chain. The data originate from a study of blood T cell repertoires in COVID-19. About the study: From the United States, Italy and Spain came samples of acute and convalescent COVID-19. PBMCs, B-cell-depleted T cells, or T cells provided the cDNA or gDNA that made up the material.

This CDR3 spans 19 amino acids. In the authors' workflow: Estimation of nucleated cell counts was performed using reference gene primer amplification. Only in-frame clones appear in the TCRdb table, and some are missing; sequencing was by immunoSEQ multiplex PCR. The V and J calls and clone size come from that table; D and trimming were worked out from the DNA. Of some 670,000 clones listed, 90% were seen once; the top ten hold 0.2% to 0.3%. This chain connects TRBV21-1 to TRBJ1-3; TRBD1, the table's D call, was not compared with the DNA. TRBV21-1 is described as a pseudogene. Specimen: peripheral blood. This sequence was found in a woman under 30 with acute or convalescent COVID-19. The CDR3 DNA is TGTGCCAGCAGCAAAGGAGGACAGGGGGCGATCCTATCTGGAAACACCATATATTTT. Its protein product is CASSKGGQGAILSGNTIYF.